This T cell receptor (beta chain) is drawn from a study of shared clonotypes between healthy human individuals (dated by TCRdb to the early 2020s). For the wider study: Two women and three men aged 18 to 49 years were included in the cohort. Per donor, three plates each were used for CD4 naive and CD4 memory, two for CD8 naive, and one for CD8 memory. To estimate repertoire size and how much clonotypes are shared between individuals, the study performed deep sequencing of blood TCR repertoires from about five healthy adults. To increase sequencing depth and limit assay-specific biases, TCR repertoire library preparation and sequencing were carried out by different laboratories using diverse techniques. Per donor, leukapheresis produced somewhere between about 0.85 and 10 billion PBMCs. Findings and caveats that apply to the study as a whole: The small number of donors limited the genetic and exposure-history diversity represented. Larger estimated clonotype richness was generally found for naive subsets than for memory subsets. Only blood was sampled, and tissue TCR repertoires likely differ from those in blood. Pairwise subsampling indicated that sequencing depth was expected to affect the degree of clonotype sharing among donors. Rarefaction of sorted-subset datasets indicated incomplete sequencing despite the large sequencing depth. When a few donors were compared, the shared fraction of clonotypes was about 5.4% for naive CD4, around 3.5% for naive CD8, more than 2% for memory CD4, and roughly 0.43% for memory CD8. Clonotypes shared by all four sorted-subset donors showed higher generation probabilities than non-shared clonotypes.

Using the deep immunoSEQ assay, multiplex PCR amplified TCR CDR3 regions from genomic DNA. Extracted genomic DNA from each cell subset was spread evenly across all wells of several immunoSEQ 96-well plates, with each plate serving as a replicate. For sorted subsets, roughly 200 ng of genomic DNA, equivalent to 30,000 or so T cell genomes, went into each replicate PCR. The purified libraries were quantified using a Qubit 3.0 fluorometer, sized with a Bioanalyzer 2100, and then quantified again using the KAPA Library Quantification kit. Every immunoSEQ 96-well plate was sequenced on a dedicated single-read 150-cycle Illumina NextSeq 550 flow cell. The original methods were these. Because the immunoSEQ output held only junctional sequences and lacked quality scores, the filtering could not match the filtering applied to full-length reads. To assign V/J genes and CDR3, sequences were annotated against IMGT germline references using PyIR, a Python wrapper for IgBLAST v1.9. Reads with weak V/J assignments (E-value above 1e-6), missing CDR3, stop codons, out-of-frame junctions, or ambiguous translated residues were removed. V3J clonotypes were defined by identical inferred V gene, J gene, and CDR3 amino acid sequence. To compute the percentage overlap between repertoires, the number of shared unique clonotypes was divided by the size of the smaller repertoire. RTK rarefaction, the Chao1 estimator, and Recon v2.1 estimates of unobserved clonotypes were used to assess repertoire richness. Generation probabilities for all TCRbeta clonotypes obtained by the gDNA method from a handful of donors were computed using OLGA. TCRdb took this table from immuneACCESS and kept in-frame rearrangements with V and J called. Such tables lack part of the clones; where checked against another copy, unresolved V genes explain under half of the gap, and the rest is unexplained. V and J calls plus clone size are reproduced from that table; the DNA served to infer D and trimming. Across this sample there are more than 2 million clones, with approximately 94% seen only once. Over 0.1% of the sample is held by the ten biggest clonotypes.

Donors were healthy HIV-negative adults with no recently reported acute infections or vaccinations. Only Caucasian adults living in Nashville, Tennessee, USA were represented among the donors. CD4+ T cells were enriched by magnetic negative selection; naive cells were then positively selected on CD45RA, and the negative fraction formed the memory subset. Blood was collected by leukapheresis, and PBMCs were isolated by Ficoll-Histopaque density gradient centrifugation and then cryopreserved in liquid nitrogen vapor phase. Analytical flow cytometry was used to check the purity and quantity of every magnetically sorted T cell population. From each sorted fraction, genomic DNA was isolated and quantified by UV absorbance on a Nanodrop 2000c. Notes on this clone: What this receptor recognizes is not known. No much larger clone exists at a distance of one base, and base qualities are not known.

The germline V gene specifies SGHVS as CDR1 and FQNEAQ as CDR2. The CDR3 starts with the cysteine, ends with the phenylalanine, and has 15 residues. Only CDR3 DNA is held: 45 bases, read in frame from base 1. Trimming costs V 3 bases and J 2 bases, and their ends lie 13 bases apart. The chain employs TRBV7-8 and TRBJ1-2; TRBD1 is a weak D gene call, 5 bases matching. The receptor was derived from a man aged 18 to 35 in good health. The specimen sequenced was naive CD4+ T cells sorted from blood. The meaning of the sample's cell subset or site label: CD45RA+ positively selected. The nucleotide sequence reads as follows: TGTGCCAGCAGCTTGGGGGTTGGGGGAAACTATGGCTACACCTTC. This is translated as CASSLGVGGNYGYTF.